The present T cell receptor beta chain was sequenced within a study of T-cell memory formation after mild COVID-19. As for the study in general: Each donor largely had its own TCR clusters. Study conclusions and caveats: Pre-infection memory harbored some responding clones, suggesting cross-reactive memory joined.

TCRdb recomputed calls from the 5' RACE reads with MiXCR, one row per CDR3 protein. The sample yields around 450,000 distinct CDR3 sequences, 20% to 25% seen once. The CDR3 has 12 residues. CDR1 and CDR2 from the germline V gene are MNHNS and SASEGT. Notes on this clonotype: No antigen is known for it.

Sequenced input: PBMCs or a T cell subset sorted from them (not recorded which). The chain employs TRBV6-1 and TRBJ2-7; tentatively, D is TRBD2 (6 bases). The origin of this receptor is an adult woman who had mild COVID-19 (a few samples of this study predate the infection). Cell type and time point are not known. The CDR3 here is CATAGDTYEQYF. The CDR3 bases are TGTGCAACAGCGGGTGACACCTACGAGCAGTACTTC.